This is a list of T cell receptor beta chains from one sample in a study of regulatory T cells in long-lasting Graves disease. TCRdb processed the multiplex PCR reads anew with MiXCR; each CDR3 protein has one entry. The sample has some 320,000 distinct CDR3 sequences, 18% seen once. The specimen comprised peripheral blood mononuclear cells (PBMCs), sampled at new diagnosis, from a patient treated with antithyroid drugs. The receptors derive from a female donor with Graves disease. CDR3s include the opening cysteine and the closing phenylalanine or tryptophan. Fields, in order: V gene, clone size, D gene, J gene, CDR3 DNA, CDR3 protein. A D gene is named only where the DNA matches it firmly. Clone sizes are given selectively: once, few, many, or a class where the clone is expanded.

TRBV3-1	NA	TRBD2	TRBJ2-2	TGTGCCAGCAGTTTGACTAGCCGGGAGCTGTTTTTT	CASSLTSRELFF
TRBV7-9	many	TRBD1	TRBJ2-7	TGTGCCAGCGGGCCACAGGGGTACGAGCAGTACTTC	CASGPQGYEQYF
TRBV5-5	few	NA	TRBJ2-2	TGTGCCAGCAGCTTGGGGGCAAACACCGGGGAGCTGTTTTTT	CASSLGANTGELFF
TRBV6-2/TRBV6-3	NA	NA	TRBJ2-5	TGTGCCAGCAGTACCAGTTTAAAAGAGACCCAGTACTTC	CASSTSLKETQYF
TRBV7-2	many	NA	TRBJ2-7	TGTGCCAGCAGCCACGGGGTAGGCGAGCAGTACTTC	CASSHGVGEQYF
TRBV5-1	NA	TRBD2	TRBJ2-3	TGCGCCAGCAGCCGGACTAGCGGGAGGATCCCAGATGCGCAGTATTTT	CASSRTSGRIPDAQYF
TRBV29-1	few	TRBD1	TRBJ2-3	TGCAGCGTTGCATCCGGGACAGGGGGCGATGATACGCAGTATTTT	CSVASGTGGDDTQYF
TRBV13	NA	NA	TRBJ2-3	TGTGCCAGCAGCCCCTTGGGGCAGGCGCGGACAGATACGCAGTATTTT	CASSPLGQARTDTQYF
TRBV27	many	TRBD2	TRBJ2-6	TGTGCCAGCAGACTGAGCGGGAGGGCTGGGGCCAACGTCCTGACTTTC	CASRLSGRAGANVLTF
TRBV12-5	many	NA	TRBJ2-1	TGTGCTAGTGGTTTGGTACTGCGGAACAATCAAAATGAGCAGTTCTTC	CASGLVLRNNQNEQFF
TRBV2	many	NA	TRBJ2-1	TGTGCCAGCAGTGTTGCCGGTCCCAGCTTC	CASSVAGPSF
TRBV7-9	NA	NA	TRBJ1-5	TGTGCCAGCAGCTTATGGGGGGTTCAGCCCCAGCATTTT	CASSLWGVQPQHF
TRBV5-1	NA	TRBD2	TRBJ2-1	TGCGCCAGCAGCTTTGAGTGGGGGAGGGCCGAAAATGAGCAGTTCTTC	CASSFEWGRAENEQFF
TRBV9	few	TRBD2	TRBJ2-7	TGTGCCAGCAGCGTAGGTAGCGGGAGCCGTACGTTCTCCTACGAGCAGTACTTC	CASSVGSGSRTFSYEQYF
TRBV12-3/TRBV12-4	many	NA	TRBJ1-1	TGTGCCAGCAGTCCCCCCAGCAGTGAAGCTTTCTTT	CASSPPSSEAFF
TRBV11-1	NA	NA	TRBJ2-3	TGTGCCAGCAGCTTGAATCTCGGACCACAATACGTGAAGTATTTT	CASSLNLGPQYVKYF
TRBV27	many	NA	TRBJ1-4	TGTGCCAGCAGTTTGGGGAGAACAACTAATGAAAAACTGTTTTTT	CASSLGRTTNEKLFF
TRBV11-1	many	NA	TRBJ2-1	TGTGCCAGCAGCTTAGCGCGCAGGGTGGACTACAATGAGCAGTTCTTC	CASSLARRVDYNEQFF
TRBV7-9	many	NA	TRBJ1-3	TGTGCCAGCAGTCCCTCTGGAAACACCATATATTTT	CASSPSGNTIYF
TRBV15	NA	NA	TRBJ1-6	TGTGCCACCAGCAGAGATCGGGGGGACGGAATTTCACCCCTCCACTTT	CATSRDRGDGISPLHF
TRBV28	NA	TRBD1	TRBJ1-6	TGTGCCAGCAGCATTAGGGGGCCTGATTCACCCCTCCACTTT	CASSIRGPDSPLHF
TRBV20-1	few	TRBD2	TRBJ2-1	TGCAGTGCTAAAGGACTAGCGGGATCTGAGCAGTTCTTC	CSAKGLAGSEQFF
TRBV6-1	NA	TRBD1	TRBJ1-1	TGTGCCAGCAGTCCCGGACAGGGCAACCGGAACACTGAAGCTTTCTTT	CASSPGQGNRNTEAFF
TRBV20-1	NA	TRBD2	TRBJ2-7	TGCAGTGCTAGCCCGGGAGGGAGGTCCTACGAGCAGTACTTC	CSASPGGRSYEQYF
TRBV27	many	NA	TRBJ2-5	TGTGCCAGCAGTTTTTGCGAGACCCAGTACTTC	CASSFCETQYF
TRBV30	NA	TRBD1	TRBJ2-7	TGTGCCTCCACCACCTTAACAGGGGCCTACGAGCAGTACTTC	CASTTLTGAYEQYF
TRBV28	many	TRBD1	TRBJ2-7	TGTGCCAGCAGCGCAGGGGGATGGAGAAATTCCTACGAGCAGTACTTC	CASSAGGWRNSYEQYF
TRBV12-5	once	NA	TRBJ2-7	TGTGCTAGTGGTTTGGGGACAGCTCTCTACGAGCAGTACTTC	CASGLGTALYEQYF
TRBV11-2	many	NA	TRBJ2-1	TGTGCCAGCAGCTTATTAGAGGGGCATGAGCAGTTCTTC	CASSLLEGHEQFF
TRBV6-1	many	NA	TRBJ1-1	TGTGCCAGCAGTGCCGGGACCGCGAACACTGAAGCTTTCTTT	CASSAGTANTEAFF
TRBV19	NA	NA	TRBJ2-7	TGTGCCAGTAGTATGGGCAGGGCACACGAGCAGTACTTC	CASSMGRAHEQYF
TRBV28	many	TRBD2	TRBJ2-7	TGTGCCAGCAGTTTAGGTCCCAGCGGGAGCGTATGGGAGCAGTACTTC	CASSLGPSGSVWEQYF
TRBV3-1	few	NA	TRBJ2-1	TGTGCCAGCAGCCCCACCGACGGACTAAGGTCCAATGAGCAGTTCTTC	CASSPTDGLRSNEQFF
TRBV27	many	TRBD1	TRBJ1-6	TGTGCCAGCAGTTCCCTGACAGGGCCGAATTCACCCCTCCACTTT	CASSSLTGPNSPLHF
TRBV2	many	NA	TRBJ1-4	TGTGCCAGTTCACTGATGGATGAAAAACTGTTTTTT	CASSLMDEKLFF
TRBV28	NA	NA	TRBJ1-3	TGTGCCAGCAGCCCGGGGGCAAGGAACACCATATATTTT	CASSPGARNTIYF
TRBV13	NA	TRBD2	TRBJ2-5	TGTGCCAGCAGCACCAGCCATAGCGGGAGGGTTGAAGAGACCCAGTACTTC	CASSTSHSGRVEETQYF
TRBV9	NA	NA	TRBJ1-2	TGTGCCAGCAGCGTAGTAGCAGGGAGAGGCTACACCTTC	CASSVVAGRGYTF
TRBV12-3/TRBV12-4	many	NA	TRBJ1-6	TGTGCCAGCAGAATGGGGGGTAATTCACCCCTCCACTTT	CASRMGGNSPLHF
TRBV19	NA	NA	TRBJ2-7	TGTGCCAGTAGTAAAGGAGTCGGCGAGCAGTACTTC	CASSKGVGEQYF
TRBV5-1	NA	NA	TRBJ2-4	TGCGCCAGCAGCCCGTCCGATCTAGCCAAAAACATTCAGTACTTC	CASSPSDLAKNIQYF
TRBV12-3/TRBV12-4	many	NA	TRBJ1-2	TGTGCCAGCAGCTTAGACATCTATGGCTACACCTTC	CASSLDIYGYTF
TRBV6-5	many	TRBD1	TRBJ1-6	TGTGCCAGCAGCTACGGACAGGGCCAGAATTCACCCCTCCACTTT	CASSYGQGQNSPLHF
TRBV6-2/TRBV6-3	few	NA	TRBJ1-3	TGTGCCAGCAGTTCCTCGGGGCTAGGGAGAAACACCATATATTTT	CASSSSGLGRNTIYF
TRBV24-1	few	NA	TRBJ2-1	TGTGCCACCAGTGATTTGGACACGAGCTCCTACAATGAGCAGTTCTTC	CATSDLDTSSYNEQFF
TRBV11-3	NA	TRBD2	TRBJ2-5	TGTGCCAGCAGCTTAGGGCGGACTAGCGGGGAACCCAAGAGAGCCCAGTACTTC	CASSLGRTSGEPKRAQYF
TRBV20-1	many	NA	TRBJ1-5	TGCAGTGCAATAACAGGGTGGAATCAGCCCCAGCATTTT	CSAITGWNQPQHF
TRBV20-1	NA	TRBD1	TRBJ1-2	TGCAGTGCTAGGAGTTCCTTCCGGACAGGGGGTTATGGCTACACCTTC	CSARSSFRTGGYGYTF
TRBV27	NA	NA	TRBJ2-7	TGTGCCAGCAGTTTGTCGGGCAGGGACTACGAGCAGTACTTC	CASSLSGRDYEQYF
TRBV3-1	NA	TRBD1	TRBJ2-7	TGTGCCAGCAGAAAGACCGGGACAGGGCTCTACGAGCAGTACTTC	CASRKTGTGLYEQYF